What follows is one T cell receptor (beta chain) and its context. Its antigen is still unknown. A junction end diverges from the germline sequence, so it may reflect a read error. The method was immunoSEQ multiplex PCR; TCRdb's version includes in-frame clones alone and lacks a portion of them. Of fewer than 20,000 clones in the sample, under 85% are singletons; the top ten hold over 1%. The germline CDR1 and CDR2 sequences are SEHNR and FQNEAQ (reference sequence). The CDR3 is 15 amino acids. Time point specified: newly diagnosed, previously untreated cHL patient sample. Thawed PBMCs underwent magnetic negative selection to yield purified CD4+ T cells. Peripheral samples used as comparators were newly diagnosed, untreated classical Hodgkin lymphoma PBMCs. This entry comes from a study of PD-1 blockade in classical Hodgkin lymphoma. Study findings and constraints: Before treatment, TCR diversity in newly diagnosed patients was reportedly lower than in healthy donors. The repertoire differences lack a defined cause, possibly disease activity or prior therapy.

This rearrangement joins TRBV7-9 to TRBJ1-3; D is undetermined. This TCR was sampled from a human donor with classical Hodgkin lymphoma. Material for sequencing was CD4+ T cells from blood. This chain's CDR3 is CASSQPGSMGNTIYF. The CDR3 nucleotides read TGCGCCAGCAGCCAACCGGGTTCGATGGGAAACACCATATATTTT.